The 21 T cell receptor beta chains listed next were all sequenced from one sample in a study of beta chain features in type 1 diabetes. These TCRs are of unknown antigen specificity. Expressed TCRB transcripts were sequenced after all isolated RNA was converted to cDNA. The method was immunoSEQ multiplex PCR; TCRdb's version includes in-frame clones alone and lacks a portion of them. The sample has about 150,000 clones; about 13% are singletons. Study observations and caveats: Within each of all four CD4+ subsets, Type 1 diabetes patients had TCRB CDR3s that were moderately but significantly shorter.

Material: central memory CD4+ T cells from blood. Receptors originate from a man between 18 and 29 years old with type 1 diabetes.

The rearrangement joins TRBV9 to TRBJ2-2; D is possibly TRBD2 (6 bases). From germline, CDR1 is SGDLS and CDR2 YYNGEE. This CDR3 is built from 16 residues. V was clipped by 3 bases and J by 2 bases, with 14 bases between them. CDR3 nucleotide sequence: TGTGCCAGCAGCGGGGAAAGGACTATAAACACCGGGGAGCTGTTTTTT. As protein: CASSGERTINTGELFF.

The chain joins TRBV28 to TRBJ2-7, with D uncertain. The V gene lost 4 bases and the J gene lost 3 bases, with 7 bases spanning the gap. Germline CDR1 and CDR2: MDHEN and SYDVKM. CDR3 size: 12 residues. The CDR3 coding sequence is TGTGCCAGCAGTTCGGACGGCTACGAGCAGTACTTC. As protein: CASSSDGYEQYF.

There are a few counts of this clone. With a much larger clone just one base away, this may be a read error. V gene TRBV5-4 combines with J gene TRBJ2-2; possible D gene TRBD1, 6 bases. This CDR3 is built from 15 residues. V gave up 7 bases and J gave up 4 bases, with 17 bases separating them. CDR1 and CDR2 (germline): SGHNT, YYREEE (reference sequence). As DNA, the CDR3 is TGTGCCAGCTCCGCCGGGACACTCCGCACCGGGGAGCTGTTTTTT. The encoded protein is CASSAGTLRTGELFF.

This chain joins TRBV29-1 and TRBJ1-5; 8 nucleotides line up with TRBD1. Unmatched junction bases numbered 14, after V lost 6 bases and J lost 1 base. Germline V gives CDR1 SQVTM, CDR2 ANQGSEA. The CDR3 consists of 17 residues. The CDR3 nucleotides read TGCAGCGTCTCGCTGGGACAGGAGAGGGGGAGCAATCAGCCCCAGCATTTT. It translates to CSVSLGQERGSNQPQHF.

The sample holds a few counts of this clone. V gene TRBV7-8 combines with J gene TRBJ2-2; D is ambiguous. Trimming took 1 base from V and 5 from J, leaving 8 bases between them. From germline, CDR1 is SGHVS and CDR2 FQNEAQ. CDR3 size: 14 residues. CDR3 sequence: CASSLDYRTGELFF. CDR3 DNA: TGTGCCAGCAGCTTAGACTACAGAACCGGGGAGCTGTTTTTT.

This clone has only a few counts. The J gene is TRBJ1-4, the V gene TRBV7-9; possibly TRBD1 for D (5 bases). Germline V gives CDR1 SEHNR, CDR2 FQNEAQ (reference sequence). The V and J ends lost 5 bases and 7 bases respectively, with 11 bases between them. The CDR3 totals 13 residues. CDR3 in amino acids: CASSTGRGEKLFF. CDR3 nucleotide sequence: TGTGCCAGCAGCACCGGGAGGGGTGAAAAACTGTTTTTT.

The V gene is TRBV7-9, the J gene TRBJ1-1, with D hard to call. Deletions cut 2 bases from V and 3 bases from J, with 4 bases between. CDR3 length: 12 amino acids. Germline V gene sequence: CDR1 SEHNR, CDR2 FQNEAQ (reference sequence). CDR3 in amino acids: CASSLWDTEAFF. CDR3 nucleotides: TGTGCCAGCAGCTTATGGGACACTGAAGCTTTCTTT.

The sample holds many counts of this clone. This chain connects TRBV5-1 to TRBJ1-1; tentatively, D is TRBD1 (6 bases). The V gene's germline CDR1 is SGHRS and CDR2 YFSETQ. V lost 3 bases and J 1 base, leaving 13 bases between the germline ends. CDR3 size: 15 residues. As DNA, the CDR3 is TGCGCCAGCAGCTCCTTACTGACAGGGAACACTGAAGCTTTCTTT. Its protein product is CASSSLLTGNTEAFF. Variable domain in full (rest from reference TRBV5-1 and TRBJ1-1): KAGVTQTPRYLIKTRGQQVTLSCSPISGHRSVSWYQQTPGQGLQFLFEYFSETQRNKGNFPGRFSGRQFSNSRSEMNVSTLELGDSALYLCASSSLLTGNTEAFFGQGTRLTVV.

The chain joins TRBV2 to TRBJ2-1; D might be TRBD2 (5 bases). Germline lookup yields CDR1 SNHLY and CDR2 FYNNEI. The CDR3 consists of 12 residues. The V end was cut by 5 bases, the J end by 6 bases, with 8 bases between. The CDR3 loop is CASSLGVNEQFF. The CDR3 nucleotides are TGTGCCAGCAGTCTCGGGGTCAATGAGCAGTTCTTC.

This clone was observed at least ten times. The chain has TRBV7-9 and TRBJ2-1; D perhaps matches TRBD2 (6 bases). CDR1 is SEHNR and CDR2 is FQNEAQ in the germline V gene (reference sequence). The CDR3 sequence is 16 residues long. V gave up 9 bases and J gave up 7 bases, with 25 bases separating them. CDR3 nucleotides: TGTGCCAGTACCATCGAGCTCGGGGGAGTTCGAAATGAGCAGTTCTTC. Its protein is CASTIELGGVRNEQFF.

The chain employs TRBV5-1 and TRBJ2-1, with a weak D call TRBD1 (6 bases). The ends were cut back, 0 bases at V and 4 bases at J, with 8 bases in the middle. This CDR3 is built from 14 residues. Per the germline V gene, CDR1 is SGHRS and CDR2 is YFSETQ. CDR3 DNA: TGCGCCAGCAGCTTGGGACAGGTATACAATGAGCAGTTCTTC. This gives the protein CASSLGQVYNEQFF. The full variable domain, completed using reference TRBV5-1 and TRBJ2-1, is KAGVTQTPRYLIKTRGQQVTLSCSPISGHRSVSWYQQTPGQGLQFLFEYFSETQRNKGNFPGRFSGRQFSNSRSEMNVSTLELGDSALYLCASSLGQVYNEQFFGPGTRLTVL.

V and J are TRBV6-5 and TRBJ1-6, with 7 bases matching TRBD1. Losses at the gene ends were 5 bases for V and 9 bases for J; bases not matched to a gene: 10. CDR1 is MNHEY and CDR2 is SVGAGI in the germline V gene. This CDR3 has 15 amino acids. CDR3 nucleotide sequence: TGTGCCAGCAGTAGACTGACAGGGTTGACTTCACCCCTCCACTTT. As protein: CASSRLTGLTSPLHF.

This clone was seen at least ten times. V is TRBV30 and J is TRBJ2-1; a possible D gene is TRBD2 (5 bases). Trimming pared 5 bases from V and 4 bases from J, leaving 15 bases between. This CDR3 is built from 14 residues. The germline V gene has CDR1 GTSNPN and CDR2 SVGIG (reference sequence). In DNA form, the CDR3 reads TGTGCCTGGGGAAAAGTGGGAGATTACAATGAGCAGTTCTTC. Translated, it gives CAWGKVGDYNEQFF.

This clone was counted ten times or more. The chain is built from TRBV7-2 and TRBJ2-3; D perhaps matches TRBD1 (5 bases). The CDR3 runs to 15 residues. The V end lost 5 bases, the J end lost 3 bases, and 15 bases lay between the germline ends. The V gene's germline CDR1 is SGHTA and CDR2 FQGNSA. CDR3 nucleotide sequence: TGTGCCAGCAGCGTCAGGGTGGTTGGGACAGATACGCAGTATTTT. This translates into CASSVRVVGTDTQYF.

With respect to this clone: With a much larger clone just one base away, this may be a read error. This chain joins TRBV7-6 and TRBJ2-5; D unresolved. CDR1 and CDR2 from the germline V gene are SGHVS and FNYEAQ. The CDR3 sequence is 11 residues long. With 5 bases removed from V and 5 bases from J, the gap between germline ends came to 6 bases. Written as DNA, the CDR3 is TGTGCCAGCAGCCAAGGGGAGACCCAGTACTTC. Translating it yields CASSQGETQYF.

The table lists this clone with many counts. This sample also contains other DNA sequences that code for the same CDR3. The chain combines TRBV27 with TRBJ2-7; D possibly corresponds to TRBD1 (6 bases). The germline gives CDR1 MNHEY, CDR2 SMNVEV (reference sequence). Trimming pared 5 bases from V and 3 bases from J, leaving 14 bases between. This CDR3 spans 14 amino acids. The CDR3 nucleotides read TGTGCCAGCAGTCCCAGGGGCGGCTACTACGAGCAGTACTTC. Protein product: CASSPRGGYYEQYF.

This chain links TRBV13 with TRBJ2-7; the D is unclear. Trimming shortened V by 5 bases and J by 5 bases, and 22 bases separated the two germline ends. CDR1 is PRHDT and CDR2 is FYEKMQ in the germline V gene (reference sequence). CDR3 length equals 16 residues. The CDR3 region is CASSPGDERRDHEQYF. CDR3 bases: TGTGCCAGCAGCCCCGGAGACGAGCGCCGTGACCACGAGCAGTACTTC.

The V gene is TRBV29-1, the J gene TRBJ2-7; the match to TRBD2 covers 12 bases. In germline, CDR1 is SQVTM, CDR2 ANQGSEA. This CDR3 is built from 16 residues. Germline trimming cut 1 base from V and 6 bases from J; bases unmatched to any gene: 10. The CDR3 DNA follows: TGCAGCGTTGAAGGGACCCCTAGCGGGGGGGCCTCCGAGCAGTACTTC. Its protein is CSVEGTPSGGASEQYF.

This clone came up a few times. CDR3 region: CASSNRQGSNEQFF. DNA of the CDR3: TGCGCCAGCAGCAACAGACAGGGTTCGAATGAGCAGTTCTTC. The chain couples TRBV5-1 to TRBJ2-1; 7 bases fit TRBD1. Germline CDR1 SGHRS, CDR2 YFSETQ. The CDR3 has 14 residues. V trimming: 4 bases; J trimming: 7 bases; junction bases outside the gene matches: 8.

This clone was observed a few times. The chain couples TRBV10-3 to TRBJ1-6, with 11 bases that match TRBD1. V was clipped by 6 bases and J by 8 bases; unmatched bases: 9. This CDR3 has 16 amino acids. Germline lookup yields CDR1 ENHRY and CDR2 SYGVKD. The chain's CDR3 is CAISQGQGENHSPLHF. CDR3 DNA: TGTGCCATCAGCCAGGGACAGGGGGAAAATCATTCACCCCTCCACTTT.

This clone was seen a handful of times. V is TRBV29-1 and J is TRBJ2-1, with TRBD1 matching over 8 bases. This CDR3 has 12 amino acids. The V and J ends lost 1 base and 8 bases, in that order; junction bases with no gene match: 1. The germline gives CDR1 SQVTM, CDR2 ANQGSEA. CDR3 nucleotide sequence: TGCAGCGTTGAAGCGACAGGGGATGAGCAGTTCTTC. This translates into CSVEATGDEQFF.